This T cell receptor (beta chain) was found in a study of cytomegalovirus exposure and HLA in healthy donors. Assay: immunoSEQ multiplex PCR; the TCRdb copy retains only in-frame clones and omits some. The sample consists of tens of thousands of clones, roughly 95% of them appearing once. Trimming pared 5 bases from V and 0 bases from J, leaving 11 bases between. The CDR3 is 14 residues long. The germline CDR1 and CDR2 sequences are MNHEY and SVGAGI. The sequence was collected from a woman aged 18-29 years in good health and CMV-seropositive. The sample consisted of PBMCs. The chain carries TRBV6-5 and TRBJ2-7; possible D gene TRBD2, 7 bases. The chain's CDR3 is CASSARGASYEQYF. Here the CDR3 DNA reads TGTGCCAGCAGTGCACGGGGGGCCTCCTACGAGCAGTACTTC.